The TCR beta chain under discussion was sequenced for a study of T cells after yellow fever vaccination. TCRdb used MiXCR to reprocess the 5' RACE reads, holding one entry per CDR3 protein. The sample lists roughly 240,000 distinct CDR3 sequences; 5.5% to 8.5% were seen once. This CDR3 has 15 residues. CDR1 is SGHVS and CDR2 is FNYEAQ in the germline V gene. The V and J ends lost 6 bases and 1 base respectively, with 13 bases between them. This material consisted of CD4+ T cells sorted from PBMCs, taken on the day of the yellow fever booster vaccination. The clonotype comes from a man aged 25-40 years who received the YFV17D yellow fever vaccine. The chain joins TRBV7-6 to TRBJ2-1; possibly TRBD2 for D (6 bases). CDR3 loop: CASSHDAGSYNEQFF. In nucleotides, the CDR3 is TGTGCCAGCAGTCACGACGCGGGATCCTACAATGAGCAGTTCTTC.